One sample yielded the 12 T cell receptor beta chains listed below, sequenced in a study of response to subunit inactivated influenza vaccine (dated by TCRdb to 2016 to 2019). The method behind the library was RT-PCR. The data were produced on an Illumina HiSeq 2500. TCRdb's own reprocessing of the public reads used fastp at Q25 and MiXCR and kept productive beta chains. One record per CDR3 amino acid sequence lists the most common genes and DNA. Within this sample are approximately 500,000 distinct CDR3 sequences, with over 10% of them counted one time only. In total, the top ten clones hold roughly 14% of the sample. The meaning of the sample's time point label: around 45 days after influenza vaccine administration. Source: PBMCs from blood, taken 45 days after vaccination. The receptors here all came from a man aged 50 or older who received an inactivated influenza vaccine. Donor details come from another sample of the same person, matched by shared clones.

The CDR3 coding sequence is TGTGCCAGCAGCCAAGATCATAGCAACACTGAAGCTTTCTTT. It is translated as CASSQDHSNTEAFF. The rearrangement uses TRBV3-1 and TRBJ1-1; no clear D. V shed 0 bases and J shed 2 bases, with 7 bases lying between them. CDR1 is LGHDT and CDR2 is YNNKEL in the germline V gene (reference sequence). The CDR3 spans 14 residues.

This rearrangement joins TRBV4-3 to TRBJ2-1; the D gene is possibly TRBD1 (6 bases). This CDR3 comprises 14 residues. The V and J ends lost 2 bases and 3 bases respectively, with 8 bases between them. CDR1 is LGHNA and CDR2 is YSLEER in the germline V gene. CDR3 amino acids: CASSQRTDYNEQFF. CDR3 DNA sequence: TGCGCCAGCAGCCAACGGACAGACTACAATGAGCAGTTCTTC.

This clonotype was detected a few times. V usage is TRBV5-5 and J usage is TRBJ2-7; a weak D match, TRBD2 (5 bases). V was cut by 4 bases and J by 6 bases, with 23 bases left in between. In germline, CDR1 is SGHKS, CDR2 YYEKEE (reference sequence). The CDR3 consists of 16 residues. The CDR3 nucleotides are TGTGCCAGCAGCCTGGGATATCCGGGAAGACTCTCCGAGCAGTACTTC. As protein: CASSLGYPGRLSEQYF.

The chain joins TRBV20-1 to TRBJ2-3, with 10 bases aligning to TRBD2. Germline V gene lookup returns CDR1 DFQATT and CDR2 SNEGSKA (reference sequence). The CDR3 spans 13 residues. J gave up 6 bases and V 5 bases, and 5 bases lay outside the gene matches. The CDR3 DNA reads as TGCAGTGCTTTAGCGGGGGGTCACGATACGCAGTATTTT. It translates to CSALAGGHDTQYF.

V gene TRBV7-2 combines with J gene TRBJ1-2; 8 bases map to TRBD1. V shed 0 bases, J shed 4 bases, and the junction held 16 bases outside the gene matches. The CDR3 is made up of 19 amino acids. CDR1 is SGHTA, CDR2 FQGNSA, per germline. The CDR3 loop is CASSLAVSAGGPLSYGYTF. Here the CDR3 DNA reads TGTGCCAGCAGCTTAGCGGTTTCGGCAGGGGGCCCCCTGAGCTATGGCTACACCTTC.

This clonotype has just a few counts. This chain joins TRBV9 and TRBJ2-1, with D possibly being TRBD1 (6 bases). Germline V CDR1 and CDR2: SGDLS, YYNGEE. This CDR3 has 16 residues. Between the trimmed V and J ends, which lost 4 bases and 0 bases, there was a span of 14 bases. CDR3 residues: CASSPQQGNSYNEQFF. The CDR3 DNA reads TGTGCCAGCAGCCCCCAACAGGGAAACTCCTACAATGAGCAGTTCTTC.

This clonotype was seen only a few times. This chain joins TRBV15 and TRBJ2-3; 11 positions agree with TRBD2. Germline V lookup: CDR1 LNHNV, CDR2 YYDKDF (reference sequence). This CDR3 contains 16 residues. V lost 0 bases and J lost 7; bases outside the gene matches: 6. The DNA for the CDR3 is TGTGCCACCAGCAGAGATGGTAGCGGGGGGGCTTATACGCAGTATTTT. Protein product: CATSRDGSGGAYTQYF.

The rearrangement uses TRBV7-2 and TRBJ1-2, with 10 positions matching TRBD1. Per the germline V gene, CDR1 is SGHTA and CDR2 is FQGNSA. Trimming removed 5 bases from V and 3 bases from J; junction bases left unmatched: 6. The CDR3 contains 15 residues. CDR3 loop: CASSARQGAYYGYTF. The CDR3 bases are TGTGCCAGCAGCGCCCGACAGGGGGCCTACTATGGCTACACCTTC.

Concerning this clonotype: One end of the junction fails to match germline, which may point to a read error. In nucleotides, the CDR3 is TGCTGTGCTAGTAAACTAGCGGGGAACACAGATACGCAGTATTTT. It is translated as CCASKLAGNTDTQYF. The chain links TRBV20-1 to TRBJ2-3; 10 bases are a match to TRBD2. CDR3 size: 15 residues. Germline V lookup: CDR1 DFQATT, CDR2 SNEGSKA (reference sequence).

The gene calls are TRBV20-1 and TRBJ2-7; 8 positions match TRBD1. Germline CDR1 and CDR2: DFQATT and SNEGSKA (reference sequence). J was trimmed by 2 bases and V by 0 bases; bases with no gene match: 12. This CDR3 is built from 17 residues. CDR3 in amino acids: CSARDRKILTGAYEQYF. For the CDR3, the DNA is TGCAGTGCTAGAGATCGAAAAATATTGACAGGGGCCTACGAGCAGTACTTC.

This clonotype was detected many times. This chain uses TRBV10-3 with TRBJ1-1, with TRBD1 matching 7 bases. V lost 6 bases and J lost 1; bases outside the gene matches: 5. In germline, CDR1 is ENHRY, CDR2 SYGVKD. The CDR3 totals 14 residues. The CDR3 DNA follows: TGTGCCATCAGCGCGGGACAGAAGAACACTGAAGCTTTCTTT. As protein: CAISAGQKNTEAFF.

This clonotype occurred a few times. This chain connects TRBV20-1 to TRBJ2-7; the D gene is possibly TRBD1 (6 bases). Trimming removed 3 bases at V and 7 bases at J, with 16 bases between. Germline V gene lookup returns CDR1 DFQATT and CDR2 SNEGSKA (reference sequence). The CDR3 runs to 13 residues. CDR3 residues: CSASITGSGEQYF. As DNA, the CDR3 is TGCAGTGCTAGTATAACAGGGTCGGGTGAGCAGTACTTC.